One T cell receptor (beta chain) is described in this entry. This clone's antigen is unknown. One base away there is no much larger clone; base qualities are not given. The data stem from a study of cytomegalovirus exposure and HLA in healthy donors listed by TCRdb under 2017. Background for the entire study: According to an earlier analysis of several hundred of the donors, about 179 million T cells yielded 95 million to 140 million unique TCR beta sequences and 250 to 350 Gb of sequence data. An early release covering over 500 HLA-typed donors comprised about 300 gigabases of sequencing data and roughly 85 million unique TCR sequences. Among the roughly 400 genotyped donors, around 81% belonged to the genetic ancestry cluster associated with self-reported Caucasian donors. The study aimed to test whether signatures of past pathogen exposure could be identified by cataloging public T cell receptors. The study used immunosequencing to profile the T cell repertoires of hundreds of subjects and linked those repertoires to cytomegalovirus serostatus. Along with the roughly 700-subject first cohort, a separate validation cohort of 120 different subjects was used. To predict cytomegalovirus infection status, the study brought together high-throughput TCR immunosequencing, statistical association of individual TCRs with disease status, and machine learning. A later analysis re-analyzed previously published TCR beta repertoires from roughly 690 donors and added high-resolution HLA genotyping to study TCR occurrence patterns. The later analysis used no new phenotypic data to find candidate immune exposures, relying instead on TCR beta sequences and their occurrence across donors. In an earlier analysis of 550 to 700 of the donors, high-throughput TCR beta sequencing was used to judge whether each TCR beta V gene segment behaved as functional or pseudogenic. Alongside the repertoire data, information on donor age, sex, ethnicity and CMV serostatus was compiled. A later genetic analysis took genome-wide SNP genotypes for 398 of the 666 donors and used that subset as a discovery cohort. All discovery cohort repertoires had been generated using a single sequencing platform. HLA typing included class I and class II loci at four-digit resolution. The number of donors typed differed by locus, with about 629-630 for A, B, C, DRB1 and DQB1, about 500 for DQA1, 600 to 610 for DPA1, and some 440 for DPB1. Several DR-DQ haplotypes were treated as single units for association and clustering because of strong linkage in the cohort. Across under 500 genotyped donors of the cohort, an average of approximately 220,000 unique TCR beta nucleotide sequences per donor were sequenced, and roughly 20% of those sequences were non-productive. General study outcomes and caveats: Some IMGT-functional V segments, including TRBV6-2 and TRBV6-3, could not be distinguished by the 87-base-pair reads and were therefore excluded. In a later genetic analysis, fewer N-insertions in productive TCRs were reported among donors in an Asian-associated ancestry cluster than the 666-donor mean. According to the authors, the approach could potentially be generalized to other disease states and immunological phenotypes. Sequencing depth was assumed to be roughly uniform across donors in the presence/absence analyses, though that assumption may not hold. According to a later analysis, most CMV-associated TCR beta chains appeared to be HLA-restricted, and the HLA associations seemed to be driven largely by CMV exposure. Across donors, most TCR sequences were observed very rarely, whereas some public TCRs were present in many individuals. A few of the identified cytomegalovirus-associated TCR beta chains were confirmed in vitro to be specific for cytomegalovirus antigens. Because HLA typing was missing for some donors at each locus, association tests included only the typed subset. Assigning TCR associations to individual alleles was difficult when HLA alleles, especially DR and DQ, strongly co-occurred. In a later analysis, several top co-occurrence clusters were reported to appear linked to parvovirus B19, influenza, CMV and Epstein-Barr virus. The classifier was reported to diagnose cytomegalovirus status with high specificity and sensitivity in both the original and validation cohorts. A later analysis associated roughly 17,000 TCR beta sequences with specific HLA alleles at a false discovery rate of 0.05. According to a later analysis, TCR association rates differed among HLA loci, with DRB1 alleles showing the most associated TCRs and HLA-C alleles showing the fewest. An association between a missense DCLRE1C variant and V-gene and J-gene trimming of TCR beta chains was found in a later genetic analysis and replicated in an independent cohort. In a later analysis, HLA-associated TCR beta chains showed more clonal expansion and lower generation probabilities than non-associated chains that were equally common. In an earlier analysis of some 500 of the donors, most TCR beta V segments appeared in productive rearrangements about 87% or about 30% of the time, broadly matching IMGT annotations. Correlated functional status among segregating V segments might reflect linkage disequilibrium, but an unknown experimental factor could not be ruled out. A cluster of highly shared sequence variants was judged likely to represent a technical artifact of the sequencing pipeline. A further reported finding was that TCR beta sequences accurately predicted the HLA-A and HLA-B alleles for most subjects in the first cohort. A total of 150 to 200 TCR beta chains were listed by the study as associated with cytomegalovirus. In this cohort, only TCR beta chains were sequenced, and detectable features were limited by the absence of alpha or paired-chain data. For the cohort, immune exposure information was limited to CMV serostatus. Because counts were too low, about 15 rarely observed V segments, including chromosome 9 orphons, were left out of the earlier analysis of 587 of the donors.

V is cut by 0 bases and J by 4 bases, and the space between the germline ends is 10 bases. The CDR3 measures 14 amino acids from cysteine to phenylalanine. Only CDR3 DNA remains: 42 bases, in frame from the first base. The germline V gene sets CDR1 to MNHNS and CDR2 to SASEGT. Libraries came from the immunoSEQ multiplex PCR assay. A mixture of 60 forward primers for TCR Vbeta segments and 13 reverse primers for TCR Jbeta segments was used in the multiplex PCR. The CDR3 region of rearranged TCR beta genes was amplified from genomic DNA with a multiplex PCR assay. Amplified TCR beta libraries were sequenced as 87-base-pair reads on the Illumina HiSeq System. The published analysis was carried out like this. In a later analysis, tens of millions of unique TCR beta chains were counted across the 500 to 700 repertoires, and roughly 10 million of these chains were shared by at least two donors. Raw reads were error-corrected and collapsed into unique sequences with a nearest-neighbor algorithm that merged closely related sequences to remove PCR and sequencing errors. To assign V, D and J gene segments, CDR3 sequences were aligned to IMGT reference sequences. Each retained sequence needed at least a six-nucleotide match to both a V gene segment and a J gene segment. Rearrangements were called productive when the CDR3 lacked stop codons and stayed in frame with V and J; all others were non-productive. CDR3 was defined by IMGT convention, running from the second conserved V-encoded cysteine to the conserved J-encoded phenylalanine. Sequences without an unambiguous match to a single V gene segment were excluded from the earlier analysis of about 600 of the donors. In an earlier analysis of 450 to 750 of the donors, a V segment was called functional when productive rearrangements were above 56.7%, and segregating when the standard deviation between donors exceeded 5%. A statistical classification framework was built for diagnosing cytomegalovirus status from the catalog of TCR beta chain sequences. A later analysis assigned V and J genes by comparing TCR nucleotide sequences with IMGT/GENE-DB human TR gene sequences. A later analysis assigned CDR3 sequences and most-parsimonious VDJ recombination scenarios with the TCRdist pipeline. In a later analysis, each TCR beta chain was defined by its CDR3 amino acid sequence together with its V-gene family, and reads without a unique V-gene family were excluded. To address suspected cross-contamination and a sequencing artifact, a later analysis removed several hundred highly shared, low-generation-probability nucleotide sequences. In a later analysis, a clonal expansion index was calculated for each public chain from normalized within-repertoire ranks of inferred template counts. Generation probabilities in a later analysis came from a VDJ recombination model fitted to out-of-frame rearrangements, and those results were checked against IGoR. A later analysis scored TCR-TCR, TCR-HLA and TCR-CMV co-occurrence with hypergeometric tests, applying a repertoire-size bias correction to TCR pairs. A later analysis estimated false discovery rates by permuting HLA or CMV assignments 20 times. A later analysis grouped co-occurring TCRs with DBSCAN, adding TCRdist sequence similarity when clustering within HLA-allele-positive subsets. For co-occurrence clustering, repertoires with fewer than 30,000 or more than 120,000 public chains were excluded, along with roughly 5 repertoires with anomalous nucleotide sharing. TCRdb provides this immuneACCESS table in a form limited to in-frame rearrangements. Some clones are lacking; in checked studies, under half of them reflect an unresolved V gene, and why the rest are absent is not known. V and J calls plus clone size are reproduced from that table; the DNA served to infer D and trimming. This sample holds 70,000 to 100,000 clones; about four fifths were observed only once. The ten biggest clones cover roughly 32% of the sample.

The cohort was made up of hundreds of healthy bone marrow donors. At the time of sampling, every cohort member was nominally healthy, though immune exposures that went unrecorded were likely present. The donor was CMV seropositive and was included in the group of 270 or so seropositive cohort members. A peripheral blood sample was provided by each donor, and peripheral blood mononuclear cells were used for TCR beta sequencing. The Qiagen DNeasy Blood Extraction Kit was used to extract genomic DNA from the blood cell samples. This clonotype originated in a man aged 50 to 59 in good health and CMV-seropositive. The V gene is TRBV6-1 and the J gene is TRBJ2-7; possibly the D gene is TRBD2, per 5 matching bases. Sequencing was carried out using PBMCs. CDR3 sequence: CASSEARVLYEQYF. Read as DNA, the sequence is TGTGCCAGCAGTGAAGCGAGGGTTTTGTACGAGCAGTACTTC.